These 20 T cell receptor beta chains were all obtained from the same sample, sequenced in a study of T cells in Graves' hyperthyroidism and ophthalmopathy. From RNA transcripts, TCR beta CDR3 regions were amplified. RT-PCR in the first round (using the HTBI primer set) targeted the TCR CDR3. TCRdb analysed the multiplex PCR reads with MiXCR anew, one entry per CDR3 protein. The table has about 570,000 distinct CDR3 sequences, about 45% seen once; the top ten hold 15% to 20%. Material: peripheral blood or thyroid tissue (not recorded which). The source is an adult woman with Graves' disease, either hyperthyroidism or ophthalmopathy (not recorded which).

This clonotype was counted ten times or more. The chain combines TRBV4-1 with TRBJ2-7, with a weak D call TRBD2 (6 bases). Germline CDR1 and CDR2: MGHRA and YSYEKL. Trimming took 4 bases from V and 7 from J, leaving 17 bases between them. This CDR3 comprises 14 residues. The CDR3 DNA reads as TGCGCCAGCAGCCTATCGGGACTTTCGCGGGAGCAGTACTTC. Protein sequence: CASSLSGLSREQYF.

V gene TRBV7-8 combines with J gene TRBJ2-2; 7 nucleotides align to TRBD1. The CDR3 spans 16 residues. V was clipped by 5 bases and J by 2 bases; unmatched bases: 8. CDR1 and CDR2 (germline): SGHVS, FQNEAQ. CDR3 region: CASSPIDRDNTGELFF. In DNA, the CDR3 is TGTGCCAGCAGCCCAATTGACAGGGACAACACCGGGGAGCTGTTTTTT.

The rearrangement joins TRBV7-3 to TRBJ1-6; D might be TRBD1 (6 bases). In germline, CDR1 is SGHTA, CDR2 FQGTGA. Trimming pared 2 bases from V and 5 bases from J, leaving 16 bases between. The CDR3 covers 17 residues. The CDR3 loop reads CASSLLPGGANNSPLHF. CDR3 nucleotides: TGTGCCAGCAGCTTATTACCGGGGGGGGCTAATAATTCACCCCTCCACTTT.

This clonotype was found many times. J is TRBJ1-6 and V is TRBV28; D uncertain. Trimming pared 2 bases from V and 14 bases from J, leaving 13 bases between. The germline gives CDR1 MDHEN, CDR2 SYDVKM. The CDR3 runs to 13 residues. The CDR3 spells CASSLVESMALHF. Here the CDR3 DNA reads TGTGCCAGCAGTTTAGTTGAATCTATGGCCCTCCACTTT.

This sequence joins TRBV28 and TRBJ1-1; D uncertain. The length of the CDR3 is 12 residues. Deletions cut 7 bases from V and 6 bases from J, with 12 bases between. Germline CDR1 and CDR2: MDHEN and SYDVKM. The CDR3 reads CASTKTTAEAFF. The CDR3 coding sequence is TGTGCCAGCACCAAGACGACGGCTGAAGCTTTCTTT.

V gene TRBV7-9 combines with J gene TRBJ2-5; 9 bases map to TRBD1. There are 14 residues in the CDR3. The germline V gene has CDR1 SEHNR and CDR2 FQNEAQ (reference sequence). V lost 5 bases to trimming and J lost 5 bases; unmatched junction nucleotides: 6. The CDR3 reads CASSPDRGDETQYF. CDR3 nucleotides: TGTGCCAGCAGCCCAGACAGGGGGGATGAGACCCAGTACTTC.

This clonotype came up a few times. V and J are TRBV2 and TRBJ2-2; 8 bases agree with TRBD1. Unmatched junction bases numbered 9, after V lost 8 bases and J lost 4 bases. CDR3 length equals 15 residues. CDR1 SNHLY and CDR2 FYNNEI come from the germline V gene. In nucleotides, the CDR3 is TGTGCCAGCGGAAACCAGGGGGCGGTCACCGGGGAGCTGTTTTTT. This codes for CASGNQGAVTGELFF.

There are many counts of this clonotype. V gene TRBV20-1 combines with J gene TRBJ2-7; TRBD2 matches 9 bases. This CDR3 has 15 residues. The germline gives CDR1 DFQATT, CDR2 SNEGSKA (reference sequence). The J segment lost 6 bases and the V segment lost 3 bases, leaving 12 bases of the junction unmatched. For the CDR3, the DNA is TGCAGTGCTAGCACCGCGCCTAGCGGGATACCCGAGCAGTACTTC. This sequence encodes CSASTAPSGIPEQYF.

This clonotype appeared many times. V is TRBV20-1 and J is TRBJ1-3; 8 positions agree with TRBD1. The CDR3 is 13 residues long. V gave up 7 bases and J gave up 2 bases; unmatched junction bases: 4. Germline V gives CDR1 DFQATT, CDR2 SNEGSKA (reference sequence). The CDR3 bases are TGCAGTGTCGTACAGGGGGCTGGAAACACCATATATTTT. Its protein is CSVVQGAGNTIYF.

This clonotype has a count of ten or more. V is TRBV7-4 and J is TRBJ1-5; D gene uncertain. V dropped 2 bases and J dropped 5 bases, with 4 bases sitting between them. Germline CDR1 is SGHVT and CDR2 is SQSDAQ. This CDR3 has 12 residues. DNA for the CDR3: TGTGCCAGCAGCTTAACGTATCAGCCCCAGCATTTT. Protein sequence: CASSLTYQPQHF.

The chain couples TRBV19 to TRBJ1-3; TRBD2 matches at 13 bases. The DNA matches TRBJ2-3 better at its end, which makes the J call doubtful. Germline V CDR1 and CDR2: LNHDA, SQIVND (reference sequence). This CDR3 contains 14 residues. The CDR3 region has the DNA TGTGCCAGTAGACCACTAGCGGGAGGGGATACGCAGTATTTT. It yields the protein CASRPLAGGDTQYF.

The sample holds many counts of this clonotype. The chain combines TRBV5-8 with TRBJ1-2; D perhaps matches TRBD1 (5 bases). V was cut by 6 bases and J by 1 base, with 10 bases left in between. CDR1 is SGHTS, CDR2 YDEGEE, per germline. This CDR3 has 13 residues. CDR3 in amino acids: CASTVDSNYGYTF. As DNA, the CDR3 is TGTGCCAGCACTGTTGACAGTAACTATGGCTACACCTTC. The whole variable domain, filled in from reference TRBV5-8 and TRBJ1-2, reads EAGVTQSPTHLIKTRGQQATLRCSPISGHTSVYWYQQALGLGLQFLLWYDEGEERNRGNFPPRFSGRQFPNYSSELNVNALELEDSALYLCASTVDSNYGYTFGSGTRLTVV.

This clonotype was seen many times. CDR3 amino acids: CASSLWQGGGEGYTF. In DNA form, the CDR3 reads TGCGCCAGCAGCTTGTGGCAAGGGGGAGGCGAAGGCTACACCTTC. This rearrangement joins TRBV5-1 to TRBJ1-2; D is possibly TRBD1 (6 bases). Germline V gives CDR1 SGHRS, CDR2 YFSETQ. CDR3 length equals 15 residues. Trimming removed 1 base at V and 8 bases at J, with 18 bases between. Based on the CDR3 plus reference TRBV5-1 and TRBJ1-2, the full variable domain is KAGVTQTPRYLIKTRGQQVTLSCSPISGHRSVSWYQQTPGQGLQFLFEYFSETQRNKGNFPGRFSGRQFSNSRSEMNVSTLELGDSALYLCASSLWQGGGEGYTFGSGTRLTVV.

The chain links TRBV29-1 to TRBJ1-1; 7 nucleotides match TRBD1. The germline CDR1 and CDR2 sequences are SQVTM and ANQGSEA. V lost 7 bases and J lost 7; bases outside the gene matches: 6. The CDR3 is 11 amino acids. Here the CDR3 DNA reads TGCAGCGCCGACAGGGTTAGTGAAGCTTTCTTT. Protein product: CSADRVSEAFF.

The rearrangement joins TRBV6-1 to TRBJ2-2, with D possibly called TRBD1 or TRBD2 (6 bases each). Germline CDR1 and CDR2: MNHNS and SASEGT. This CDR3 comprises 17 residues. The V gene lost 7 bases and the J gene lost 6 bases, with 24 bases spanning the gap. The CDR3 sequence: CASMPWGARGGSGELFF. In nucleotides, the CDR3 is TGTGCCAGCATGCCTTGGGGGGCGAGGGGAGGCTCCGGGGAGCTGTTTTTT.

The J gene is TRBJ1-3, the V gene TRBV19; D is ambiguous. Germline V lookup: CDR1 LNHDA, CDR2 SQIVND (reference sequence). CDR3 length: 13 amino acids. The V and J ends lost 11 bases and 2 bases respectively, with 13 bases between them. This CDR3 reads CAVMGRAGNTIYF. DNA for the CDR3: TGTGCCGTAATGGGGAGAGCTGGAAACACCATATATTTT.

Concerning this clonotype itself: An end of the junction differs from the germline gene, which may be a read error. The rearrangement joins TRBV29-1 to TRBJ2-1; possibly TRBD2 for D (6 bases). The V gene's germline CDR1 is SQVTM and CDR2 ANQGSEA. The length of the CDR3 is 14 residues. CDR3 DNA sequence: TGCAGCGCCGGGAGCAGGGTCTCCCACAATGAGCAGTTCTTC. It specifies CSAGSRVSHNEQFF.

This clonotype has just a few counts. The chain recombines TRBV10-3 with TRBJ2-5; 11 bases are shared with TRBD2. The CDR3 length is 13 residues. Germline values: CDR1 ENHRY, CDR2 SYGVKD. The V and J ends lost 10 bases and 5 bases, in that order; junction bases with no gene match: 6. The CDR3: CATLAGGRETQYF. DNA for the CDR3: TGTGCCACCCTAGCGGGGGGACGTGAGACCCAGTACTTC.

This rearrangement joins TRBV7-2 to TRBJ2-5; 7 nucleotides line up with TRBD1. V shed 2 bases, J shed 9 bases, and the junction held 15 bases outside the gene matches. The CDR3 is made up of 16 amino acids. The germline gives CDR1 SGHTA, CDR2 FQGNSA. In DNA form, the CDR3 reads TGTGCCAGCAGCTTAAGTCCGGGACAGCCAGGGCAGCCCCAGTACTTC. Translating it yields CASSLSPGQPGQPQYF.

Comment on this clonotype: Since no conserved phenylalanine or tryptophan closes the CDR3, a read error is the likely cause. The chain is built from TRBV2 and TRBJ2-5; a weak D match, TRBD2 (5 bases). The CDR3 runs to 14 residues. Germline V gene sequence: CDR1 SNHLY, CDR2 FYNNEI. CDR3 bases: TGTGCCAGTAGTGTTTCGGACTACCAAGAGACCCAGTACCTC. Encoded protein: CASSVSDYQETQYL.